The 15 T cell receptor beta chains given below trace back to one sample, sequenced in a study of T-cell memory formation after mild COVID-19. TCRdb itself ran the 5' RACE reads through MiXCR, one entry per CDR3 protein. The sample records 360,000 or so distinct CDR3 sequences, 28% being singletons. The material sequenced was PBMCs or a T cell subset sorted from them (not recorded which). The source of these receptors is an adult woman who had mild COVID-19 (a few samples of this study predate the infection). Cell type and time point are not known.

The CDR3 sequence is CASSLLGREQYF. CDR3 nucleotide sequence: TGTGCCAGCAGCCTACTAGGTCGGGAGCAGTACTTC. The V call is TRBV6-6, the J call TRBJ2-7; D may be TRBD2 (5 bases). Germline CDR1 reads MNHNY; CDR2 reads SVGAGI (reference sequence). V lost 6 bases and J lost 7, with 13 bases in between. This CDR3 region has 12 residues.

This clonotype was observed a few times. The chain is built from TRBV3-1 and TRBJ1-2; TRBD1 might be the D (5 bases). CDR3 length: 12 amino acids. Germline-derived CDR1 and CDR2 are LGHDT and YNNKEL (reference sequence). V shed 4 bases and J shed 4 bases, with 7 bases lying between them. This CDR3 is CASSPGTYGYTF. The CDR3 DNA reads TGTGCCAGCAGCCCTGGGACCTATGGCTACACCTTC.

This chain joins TRBV5-1 and TRBJ1-3; possible D gene TRBD1, 5 bases. The CDR3 consists of 16 residues. Germline V lookup: CDR1 SGHRS, CDR2 YFSETQ. V lost 0 bases, J lost 0 bases, and 10 bases lay in between. The CDR3 DNA reads TGCGCCAGCAGCTTGGACGGGGGAACCTCTGGAAACACCATATATTTT. It codes for CASSLDGGTSGNTIYF.

The V and J genes are TRBV4-2 and TRBJ2-4; D perhaps matches TRBD1 (5 bases). Trimming stripped 0 bases from V and 0 bases from J, with 12 bases between. This CDR3 comprises 17 residues. CDR1 and CDR2 from the germline V gene are LGHNA and YNFKEQ. CDR3 DNA: TGTGCCAGCAGCCAAGATCACGGACAACTAGCCAAAAACATTCAGTACTTC. Its protein is CASSQDHGQLAKNIQYF.

V and J are TRBV19 and TRBJ2-3, with D unresolved. Trimming removed 2 bases from V and 4 bases from J, with 7 bases in between. CDR3 length: 13 residues. The V gene's germline CDR1 is LNHDA and CDR2 SQIVND (reference sequence). DNA of the CDR3: TGTGCCAGTAGTATAACCCCGGCAGATACGCAGTATTTT. Translation: CASSITPADTQYF.

The chain couples TRBV29-1 to TRBJ2-3, with D unresolved. The V and J ends lost 2 bases and 1 base respectively, with 10 bases between them. The CDR3 is 14 residues long. The germline gives CDR1 SQVTM, CDR2 ANQGSEA. The CDR3 DNA follows: TGCAGCGTTGAACAGCTAGAAGGCACAGATACGCAGTATTTT. Protein product: CSVEQLEGTDTQYF.

The table lists this clonotype with many counts. The chain couples TRBV3-2 to TRBJ2-4; TRBD1 was called by the table and not checked on the DNA. TRBV3-2 is assigned pseudogene status. The CDR3 extends over 17 amino acids. Here the CDR3 reads CASSQDPTELPKNIQYF. Written as DNA, the CDR3 is TGTGCCAGCAGCCAAGATCCGACAGAGCTCCCCAAAAACATTCAGTACTTC.

The chain links TRBV12-3 or TRBV12-4 to TRBJ2-2; maybe TRBD1 (6 bases). The CDR3 runs to 13 residues. The germline V and J ends were trimmed by 6 bases and 7 bases, with 12 bases remaining between them. The CDR3 reads CASSPGVIGELFF. The DNA of the CDR3 is TGTGCCAGCAGCCCAGGGGTAATCGGGGAGCTGTTTTTT.

The chain has TRBV20-1 and TRBJ2-7; D is perhaps TRBD1 (6 bases). V was trimmed by 5 bases and J by 2 bases, leaving 19 bases between them. CDR1 is DFQATT and CDR2 is SNEGSKA in the germline V gene (reference sequence). The CDR3 sequence is 15 residues long. CDR3 loop: CSAQYTGRRTYEQYF. DNA for the CDR3: TGCAGTGCTCAGTATACAGGGCGGAGGACCTACGAGCAGTACTTC.

There are a few counts of this clonotype. The chain joins TRBV20-1 to TRBJ2-7; 8 bases align to TRBD1. V lost 3 bases to trimming and J lost 3 bases; unmatched junction nucleotides: 4. Germline V CDR1 and CDR2: DFQATT, SNEGSKA (reference sequence). The CDR3 is 13 amino acids. The CDR3 sequence: CSARRTGNYEQYF. CDR3 DNA: TGCAGTGCTAGGCGGACAGGGAACTACGAGCAGTACTTC.

The chain uses TRBV5-1 and TRBJ1-3; no firm D call. CDR1 and CDR2 from the germline V gene are SGHRS and YFSETQ. The V gene lost 0 bases and the J gene lost 0 bases, with 13 bases spanning the gap. This CDR3 spans 17 amino acids. The CDR3 coding sequence is TGCGCCAGCAGCTTGGGTCGGGGAGGGAACTCTGGAAACACCATATATTTT. This translates into CASSLGRGGNSGNTIYF.

This clonotype was seen more than once but under ten times. The CDR3 spells CASSVLPQGPEAFF. The CDR3 DNA sequence: TGTGCCAGTAGTGTTCTCCCCCAGGGTCCTGAAGCTTTCTTT. J is TRBJ1-1 and V is TRBV19; tentative D call: TRBD1 (5 bases). V lost 5 bases to trimming and J lost 6 bases, with 16 bases between them. The germline V gene encodes CDR1 LNHDA and CDR2 SQIVND (reference sequence). This CDR3 is 14 amino acids long.

V gene TRBV10-3 combines with J gene TRBJ1-2, with D uncertain. V shed 2 bases and J shed 2 bases, with 12 bases lying between them. This CDR3 is built from 15 residues. Germline CDR1 is ENHRY and CDR2 is SYGVKD. The CDR3 DNA is TGTGCCATCAGTGAGCCCCAGCACCCGAACTATGGCTACACCTTC. Translated, it gives CAISEPQHPNYGYTF.

This clonotype was seen more than once but under ten times. The chain combines TRBV9 with TRBJ2-3; TRBD2 aligns across 14 bases. This CDR3 has 15 amino acids. Germline assignment: CDR1 SGDLS and CDR2 YYNGEE. The V and J ends lost 4 bases and 14 bases, in that order; junction bases with no gene match: 12. This chain's CDR3 is CASSTPGLAGEGVYF. The CDR3 DNA follows: TGTGCCAGCAGCACGCCGGGACTAGCGGGAGAGGGGGTGTATTTT. The variable domain in full, completed from reference TRBV9 and TRBJ2-3, reads DSGVTQTPKHLITATGQRVTLRCSPRSGDLSVYWYQQSLDQGLQFLIQYYNGEERAKGNILERFSAQQFPDLHSELNLSSLELGDSALYFCASSTPGLAGEGVYFGPGTRLTVL.

The gene calls are TRBV5-1 and TRBJ2-2; 9 bases are shared with TRBD2. V lost 0 bases to trimming and J lost 5 bases; unmatched junction nucleotides: 2. The CDR3 loop spans 15 amino acids. In germline, CDR1 is SGHRS, CDR2 YFSETQ. The CDR3 loop is CASSLAAGGTGELFF. In DNA form, the CDR3 reads TGCGCCAGCAGCTTGGCCGCGGGAGGGACCGGGGAGCTGTTTTTT.